The T cell receptor beta chain under discussion was sequenced for a study of T cells in localized non-small cell lung cancer (dated by TCRdb to 2019 to 2021). Notes on the research overall: The study examined T cell repertoires in 200 to 300 patients with early-stage NSCLC and compared tumors with uninvolved tumor-adjacent lungs. NSCLC patients had a mean age of roughly 64 years, and around 140 were male and 107 female. The cohort was made up of 200 to 250 treatment-naive NSCLC patients whose localized lung tumors had been resected.

V loses 8 bases at its end and J loses 8 bases; junction bases beyond the gene matches: 11. From cysteine to phenylalanine, the CDR3 is 15 amino acids long. Of the read, only the CDR3 DNA is kept; its 45 bases are in frame from base 1. The germline V gene yields SNHLY for CDR1 and FYNNEI for CDR2. Study-wide conclusions, independent of this receptor: Longer overall survival was associated with higher T cell density in blood, whereas shorter survival was associated with higher clonality in adjacent lung. Of the top 100 tumor clones, a median of about 53 were detected in paired uninvolved adjacent lung; over 25 were also among that lung's top 100. Uninvolved tumor-adjacent lung showed the highest T cell clonality, higher than tumor, which suggests more focused antigenic responses in the adjacent lung. Multi-region tumor sequencing was not performed, so intratumor heterogeneity could not be excluded. Since the design was exploratory, TCR variables were selected using unadjusted p-values with no false-discovery rate correction.

The immunoSEQ Assay was used to sequence TCR beta CDR3 regions from DNA. From the authors' description of their analysis: T cell density was computed as TCR beta template counts normalized to usable DNA estimated by amplifying housekeeping genes. Richness was estimated using the preseqR package, with extrapolation to 400,000 templates for PBMC samples and to 120,000 templates for tissue samples. Clonality was defined by subtracting Pielou's evenness from one. Tissue-enriched TCRs were identified through differential abundance testing performed on productive amino-acid clonotypes, with a minimum total count of 5 and an alpha of 0.1. The Jaccard Index and the Morisita Overlap Index were used to measure how much the repertoires overlapped between compartments. TCR beta CDR3s were clustered by GLIPH together with public tetramer-defined viral CDR3s, and at least three viral sequences plus V-gene enrichment were required for viral motifs. The clones in this table, taken by TCRdb from immuneACCESS, are in-frame only. Not every clone is retained; where verified, under half of the shortfall comes from an unresolved V gene, and the cause of the rest is unknown. V and J calls and clone size are those listed in that table; D and trimming were worked out from the DNA. The sample table contains 70,000 to 95,000 clones; only one count was recorded for approximately 91% of them. 4.1% of the sample lies in the top ten.

At diagnosis, peripheral blood, uninvolved tumor-adjacent lung and tumor were collected and were preserved as a mix of fresh-frozen and FFPE material. For TCR repertoire profiling, blood samples were analyzed as peripheral blood mononuclear cells. As regards this clone: Which antigen it targets is not known. Nothing much larger sits one base from this clone, and base qualities are not available.

This sequence originates from a woman aged 35-70 years with stage II squamous cell lung carcinoma. This specimen consisted of PBMCs, obtained before any cancer treatment. Recombination linked TRBV2 to TRBJ1-4; 10 central nucleotides agree with TRBD1. The DNA sequence follows: TGTGCCAGCGGGGGACAGGGGCAAGATAGGGAAAAACTGTTTTTT. This sequence encodes CASGGQGQDREKLFF.